This T cell receptor beta chain was identified in a study of shared clonotypes between healthy human individuals. Germline V CDR1 and CDR2: SNHLY, FYNNEI. Unmatched junction bases numbered 8, after V lost 4 bases and J lost 4 bases. The CDR3 spans 17 residues. About this clone itself: Other DNA sequences in this specimen translate into the identical CDR3.

The method was immunoSEQ multiplex PCR; TCRdb's version includes in-frame clones alone and lacks a portion of them. The sample has roughly 2.6 million clones; approximately 92% are singletons. The specimen was naive CD4+ T cells sorted from blood. The subset: CD45RA+ positively selected. The chain carries TRBV2 and TRBJ2-2; 11 positions match TRBD2. The receptor was isolated from a man younger than 35 in good health. The CDR3 DNA is TGTGCCAGCAGTGGGGGTAGCGGGAGGGCCGGCACCGGGGAGCTGTTTTTT. It yields the protein CASSGGSGRAGTGELFF.